Listed here is a single T cell receptor (beta chain). The antigen is unknown. V shed 5 bases, J shed 1 base, and the junction held 5 bases outside the gene matches. The CDR3 is made up of 14 amino acids. Germline values: CDR1 SGHKS, CDR2 YYEKEE (reference sequence). Repertoires were generated with immunoSEQ multiplex PCR, while TCRdb's copy carries only in-frame clones and drops some. The sample has 70,000 to 95,000 clones, approximately 92% seen once. This record belongs to a study of graft-versus-host responses after intestinal transplantation. The specimen was unstimulated CD8+ T cells sorted from spleen or lymph node cells, collected before transplant. The source is a human donor who was the organ donor for an intestinal transplant. This chain links TRBV5-5 with TRBJ2-7; 8 nucleotides match TRBD2. CDR3 in DNA: TGTGCCAGCAGTTTAGCGGGAAATTCCTACGAGCAGTACTTC. Translated: CASSLAGNSYEQYF.